Each of the 4 T cell receptor beta chains below was sequenced from the same sample in a study of lymphopenia after photon versus proton radiotherapy. Here immunoSEQ multiplex PCR was the method, and the copy in TCRdb shows in-frame clones only, minus some. The repertoire holds 43,000 or so clones, with less than 90% as singletons. Material: peripheral blood, obtained from a patient treated with photon-based radiotherapy. All receptors come from a man aged 35 to 55 with gastric cancer.

The chain carries TRBV12-5 and TRBJ2-7; D not certain. Germline lookup yields CDR1 LGHNT and CDR2 FRNRAP. V was pared by 0 bases and J by 3 bases, with 12 bases between. The CDR3 is made up of 15 amino acids. The CDR3 bases are TGTGCTAGTGGTTTGGTACTGGGCAGAAGCTACGAGCAGTACTTC. Translated: CASGLVLGRSYEQYF.

The genes are TRBV29-1 and TRBJ1-2; 10 nucleotides align to TRBD1. The CDR3 is 12 amino acids. With 6 bases clipped from V and 5 bases from J, the junction kept 3 bases outside the gene matches. CDR1 SQVTM and CDR2 ANQGSEA come from the germline V gene. The CDR3 spells CSVPGQGYGYTF. The CDR3 coding sequence is TGCAGCGTCCCGGGACAGGGGTATGGCTACACCTTC.

The gene calls are TRBV6-5 and TRBJ2-7; TRBD1 agrees at 9 bases. The CDR3 is made up of 16 amino acids. Germline V gene lookup returns CDR1 MNHEY and CDR2 SVGAGI. V gave up 0 bases and J gave up 0 bases; unmatched junction bases: 3. CDR3 sequence: CASSYSGTGSSYEQYF. The CDR3 coding sequence is TGTGCCAGCAGTTACTCAGGGACAGGGAGCTCCTACGAGCAGTACTTC.

The table lists this clone with a few counts. The chain combines TRBV5-6 with TRBJ2-1, with 9 positions matching TRBD2. Germline values: CDR1 SGHDT, CDR2 YYEEEE. The CDR3 totals 15 residues. The ends lost 4 bases at V and 8 bases at J; junction bases unmatched: 10. Here the CDR3 DNA reads TGTGCCAGCAGCCCCGGAGCGGGGGGCGGGTATGAGCAGTTCTTC. This translates into CASSPGAGGGYEQFF.